The 8 T cell receptor beta chains reported below all come from one sample, sequenced in a study of metastatic and nonmetastatic thyroid tumors (dated by TCRdb to 2020 to 2021). Before undergoing thyroid surgery, none of the patients had been given any kind of treatment. Library preparation employed PCR. For sequencing, an Illumina HiSeq 4000 was employed. The public sequencing data were trimmed at Q25 with fastp and processed into clonotypes with MiXCR by TCRdb, which kept only in-frame beta chains. Within this sample are fewer than 25,000 clones, with roughly 18% of them counted one time only. The ten biggest clones cover more than 2.5% of the sample. Sequencing was performed on adjacent normal tissue. The source of these receptors is a male donor with papillary thyroid cancer or a benign thyroid nodule (not recorded which). Some clones in this sample may be carry-over from other donors' samples.

Details on this clone: The junction differs from germline at one of its ends, possibly a read error. This chain joins TRBV5-1 and TRBJ1-1; no firm D call. CDR1 and CDR2 from the germline V gene are SGHRS and YFSETQ. This CDR3 is built from 13 residues. CDR3 bases: TGCGCCAGCGGCTTTGAGGACAACACTGAAGCTTTCTTT. Protein sequence: CASGFEDNTEAFF. The variable domain in full, with the rest retrieved from reference TRBV5-1 and TRBJ1-1, is KAGVTQTPRYLIKTRGQQVTLSCSPISGHRSVSWYQQTPGQGLQFLFEYFSETQRNKGNFPGRFSGRQFSNSRSEMNVSTLELGDSALYLCASGFEDNTEAFFGQGTRLTVV.

In its sample, this clone was seen many times. The chain carries TRBV30 and TRBJ2-3; D unclear. V dropped 0 bases and J dropped 6 bases, with 19 bases sitting between them. Looked up from germline, CDR1 is GTSNPN and CDR2 is SVGIG (reference sequence). There are 16 residues in the CDR3. The CDR3 region is CAWSVRRTPPRDTQYF. For the CDR3, the DNA is TGTGCCTGGAGTGTAAGGCGGACCCCCCCTCGGGATACGCAGTATTTT.

In this sample, this clone is medium-sized (0.01 to 0.1%). The rearrangement uses TRBV12-3 or TRBV12-4 and TRBJ2-7; maybe TRBD1 (6 bases). Trimming removed 1 base from V and 6 bases from J, with 10 bases in between. The CDR3 spans 13 residues. This CDR3 is CASSLGDIAEQYF. As DNA, the CDR3 is TGTGCCAGCAGTTTAGGGGACATTGCCGAGCAGTACTTC.

This clone turned up a few times. This rearrangement joins TRBV11-1 to TRBJ1-2, with D possibly TRBD1 on 6 matching bases. The CDR3 covers 11 residues. The V end lost 6 bases, the J end lost 8 bases, and 10 bases lay between the germline ends. The germline V gene encodes CDR1 SGHAT and CDR2 FQDESV (reference sequence). CDR3 in amino acids: CASSTGQGYTF. The CDR3 DNA sequence: TGTGCCAGCAGTACTGGACAGGGCTACACCTTC.

The sample holds many counts of this clone. The rearrangement uses TRBV19 and TRBJ2-7, with 10 bases matching TRBD2. In germline, CDR1 is LNHDA, CDR2 SQIVND (reference sequence). The trim removed 1 base at V and 1 base at J, leaving 7 bases unmatched. The CDR3 loop spans 17 amino acids. The CDR3 spells CASSIVRLAGESYEQYV. In nucleotides, the CDR3 is TGTGCCAGTAGTATAGTGCGGCTAGCGGGAGAATCCTACGAGCAGTACGTC.

This clone showed up many times. The rearrangement uses TRBV18 and TRBJ1-5; 11 nucleotides match TRBD1. The CDR3 length is 16 residues. The V gene end was trimmed by 3 bases and the J gene end by 5 bases; junction bases not matched to a gene: 6. The germline CDR1 and CDR2 sequences are KGHSH and LQKENI. CDR3 DNA: TGTGCCAGCTCACCGTTTGGACAGGGGGCAGATCAGCCCCAGCATTTT. Translating gives CASSPFGQGADQPQHF.

This clone showed up many times. The chain combines TRBV19 with TRBJ1-1, with unresolved D. Germline V CDR1 and CDR2: LNHDA, SQIVND (reference sequence). The CDR3 is 13 amino acids. Trimming removed 1 base from V and 4 bases from J, with 7 bases in between. This CDR3 reads CASSIVVSTEAFF. CDR3 sequence (DNA): TGTGCCAGTAGTATAGTCGTATCCACTGAAGCTTTCTTT.

This clone was seen repeatedly, ten times or more. V usage is TRBV19 and J usage is TRBJ2-3; D is uncertain. This CDR3 has 14 amino acids. The germline V gene has CDR1 LNHDA and CDR2 SQIVND (reference sequence). V was clipped by 0 bases and J by 3 bases, with 7 bases between them. This CDR3 reads CASSIEDPTDTQYF. The CDR3 DNA follows: TGTGCCAGTAGTATAGAGGACCCTACAGATACGCAGTATTTT.